The rows below give T cell receptor beta chains drawn from one sample of a study of blood T cell repertoires in COVID-19. This table comes from immunoSEQ multiplex PCR, and its TCRdb copy is limited to in-frame clones, with some not included. This table has 130,000 to 150,000 clones, about 84% appearing once. The sequencing input was peripheral blood. These receptors were taken from a woman between 45 and 65 years old with acute or convalescent COVID-19. The CDR3 runs from the conserved cysteine through the conserved F or W. D genes are given only for firm matches. Rows give clone size only sometimes, using once, few, many, or a class for an expanded clone.

size	V	J	D	DNA	CDR3
-	TRBV4-3	TRBJ1-4	-	TGCGCCAGCAGCCGAAAGGACATGCCTAATGAAAAACTGTTTTTT	CASSRKDMPNEKLFF
once	TRBV27	TRBJ1-2	-	TGTGCCAGCAGTCCCCTTCTAGGGGACTATGGCTACACCTTC	CASSPLLGDYGYTF
-	TRBV7-2	TRBJ2-1	TRBD2	TGTGCCAGCAGCTTAGTCGGGGGGTACAATGAGCAGTTCTTC	CASSLVGGYNEQFF
-	TRBV14	TRBJ1-1	-	TGTGCCAGCAGCCCAATTGTGCCAGGTGCTTTCTTT	CASSPIVPGAFF
few	TRBV6-2/TRBV6-3	TRBJ1-4	-	TGTGCCAGCAGTTACTCGAAGGCAACGGGAAAACTGTTTTTT	CASSYSKATGKLFF
-	TRBV3-1/TRBV3-2	TRBJ2-1	TRBD1	TGTGCCAGCAGCCATCAGGGGGCTGGCTACAATGAGCAGTTCTTC	CASSHQGAGYNEQFF
-	TRBV24-1	TRBJ2-5	-	TGTGCCACCAGTGACCGCTACCTGGAGACCCAGTACTTC	CATSDRYLETQYF
-	TRBV24-1	TRBJ1-4	-	TGTGCCACCAGTGAAGGGACATTCGCAACTAATGAAAAACTGTTTTTT	CATSEGTFATNEKLFF
few	TRBV5-5	TRBJ1-3	-	TGTGCCAGCAGCTTGGGCCGGACAGTCTCTGGAAACACCATATATTTT	CASSLGRTVSGNTIYF
-	TRBV30	TRBJ2-1	TRBD2	TGTGCCTGGAGACAGGCCGGGACTAGCGGGTTCAATGAGCAGTTCTTC	CAWRQAGTSGFNEQFF
once	TRBV10-3	TRBJ2-3	-	TGTGCCATCAGAACCGGACAGAGCACAGATACGCAGTATTTT	CAIRTGQSTDTQYF
-	TRBV5-1	TRBJ1-6	TRBD1	TGCGCCAGCAGCTTGAGGCCACAGGGGGGGGATTCACCCCTCCACTTT	CASSLRPQGGDSPLHF
few	TRBV15	TRBJ1-5	TRBD1	TGTGCCACCAGCCCACGACAGGGGGCCGAGCAGCCCCAGCATTTT	CATSPRQGAEQPQHF
-	TRBV18	TRBJ1-1	-	TGTGCCAGCTCACCACAACGAACGGGCACTGAAGCTTTCTTT	CASSPQRTGTEAFF
-	TRBV12-3/TRBV12-4	TRBJ1-1	TRBD1	TGTGCCAGCAGTTTAAACTACAGGGGGCTTCTCTTT	CASSLNYRGLLF
-	TRBV3-1/TRBV3-2	TRBJ1-2	TRBD1	TGTGCCAGCAGCCCCACCCGAGGGGGCTCCTATGGCTACACCTTC	CASSPTRGGSYGYTF